This TCR beta chain was obtained from a study of blood T cell repertoires in COVID-19. Some clones are missing from TCRdb's copy, which holds only in-frame ones; the method was immunoSEQ multiplex PCR. The profile shows around 200,000 clones, 86% of them singletons. Trimming pared 2 bases from V and 3 bases from J, leaving 17 bases between. CDR3 length: 16 amino acids. CDR1 is MNHEY, CDR2 SMNVEV, per germline (reference sequence). This chain uses TRBV27 with TRBJ2-7; unclear D gene. The source material was peripheral blood. The receptor comes from a woman of 80 years or more in a cohort sampled during active or convalescent COVID-19. The CDR3 coding sequence is TGTGCCAGCAGTTTAAACTTCGGTGCCCCCCTCTACGAGCAGTACTTC. Translation: CASSLNFGAPLYEQYF.